This T cell receptor (beta chain) derives from a study of cytomegalovirus exposure and HLA in healthy donors. Comments on this clone: The antigen is unknown.

Points from the study as a whole: Overall, approximately 150 TCR beta chains were annotated as cytomegalovirus-associated. CMV antigen specificity of a few CMV-associated chains was confirmed in vitro. Within the 90 to 150 validation repertoires, first-cohort TCR clusters tended to co-occur, according to a later analysis. Generally TCR sequences proved uncommon, though certain public TCRs appeared in numerous donors.

The V gene end was trimmed by 0 bases and the J gene end by 4 bases; junction bases not matched to a gene: 4. CDR3 length equals 16 residues. The germline gives CDR1 MGHRA, CDR2 YSYEKL. The protocol was immunoSEQ multiplex PCR, while the TCRdb copy is restricted to in-frame clones and leaves out a portion. The sample records over 200,000 clones, over 80% being singletons. The sequenced sample consisted of PBMCs. This TCR came from a young woman in good health and CMV-seronegative. This sequence joins TRBV4-1 and TRBJ1-2, with 11 bases aligning to TRBD1. CDR3 sequence: CASSQDGGTGGYGYTF. The CDR3 region has the DNA TGCGCCAGCAGCCAAGATGGGGGGACAGGGGGCTATGGCTACACCTTC.